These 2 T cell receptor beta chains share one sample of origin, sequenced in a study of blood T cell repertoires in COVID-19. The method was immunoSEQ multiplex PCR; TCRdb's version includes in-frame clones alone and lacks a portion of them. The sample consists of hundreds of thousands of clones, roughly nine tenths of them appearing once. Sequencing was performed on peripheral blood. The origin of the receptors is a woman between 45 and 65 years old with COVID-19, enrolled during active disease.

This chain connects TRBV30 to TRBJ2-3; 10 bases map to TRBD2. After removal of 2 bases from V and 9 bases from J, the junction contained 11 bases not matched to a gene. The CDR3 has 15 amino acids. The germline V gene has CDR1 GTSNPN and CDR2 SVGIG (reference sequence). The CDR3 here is CAWSYLSGGWSTQYF. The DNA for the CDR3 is TGTGCCTGGAGTTACCTTAGCGGGGGGTGGTCGACGCAGTATTTT.

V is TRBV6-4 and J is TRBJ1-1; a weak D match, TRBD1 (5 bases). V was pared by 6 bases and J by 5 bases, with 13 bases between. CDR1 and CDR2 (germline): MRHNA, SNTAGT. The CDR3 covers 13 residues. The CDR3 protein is CASRRGQDTEAFF. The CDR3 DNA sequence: TGTGCCAGCAGAAGGGGTCAGGATACTGAAGCTTTCTTT.